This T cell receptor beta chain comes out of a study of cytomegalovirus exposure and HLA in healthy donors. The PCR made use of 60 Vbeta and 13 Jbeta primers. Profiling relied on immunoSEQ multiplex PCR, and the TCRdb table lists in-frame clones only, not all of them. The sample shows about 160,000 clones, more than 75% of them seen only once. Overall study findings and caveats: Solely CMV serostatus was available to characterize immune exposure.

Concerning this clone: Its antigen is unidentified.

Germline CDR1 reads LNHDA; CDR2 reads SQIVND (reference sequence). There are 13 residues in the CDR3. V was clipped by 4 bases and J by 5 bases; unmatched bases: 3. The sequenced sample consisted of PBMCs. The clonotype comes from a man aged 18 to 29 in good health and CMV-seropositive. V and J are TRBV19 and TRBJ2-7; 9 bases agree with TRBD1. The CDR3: CASSRDRENEQYF. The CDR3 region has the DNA TGTGCCAGTAGTAGGGACAGGGAAAACGAGCAGTACTTC.